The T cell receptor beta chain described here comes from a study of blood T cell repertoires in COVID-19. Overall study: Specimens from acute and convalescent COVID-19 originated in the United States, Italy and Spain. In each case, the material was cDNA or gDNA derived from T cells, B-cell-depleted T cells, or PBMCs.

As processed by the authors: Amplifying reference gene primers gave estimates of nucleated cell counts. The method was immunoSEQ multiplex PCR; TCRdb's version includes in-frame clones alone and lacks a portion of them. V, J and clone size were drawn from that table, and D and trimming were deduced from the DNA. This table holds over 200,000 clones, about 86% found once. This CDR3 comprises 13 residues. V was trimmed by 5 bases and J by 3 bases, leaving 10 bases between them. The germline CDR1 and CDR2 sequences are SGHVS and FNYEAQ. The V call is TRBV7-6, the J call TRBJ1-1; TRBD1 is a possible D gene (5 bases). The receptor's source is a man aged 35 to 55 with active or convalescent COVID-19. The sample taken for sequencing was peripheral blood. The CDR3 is CASSQRGDTEAFF. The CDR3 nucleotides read TGTGCCAGCAGCCAACGGGGGGACACTGAAGCTTTCTTT.